These 18 T cell receptor beta chains share one sample of origin, sequenced in a study of PD-1 blockade in mismatch repair-deficient tumors (dated by TCRdb to the late 2010s). The library relied on the immunoSEQ multiplex PCR assay. TCRdb provides this immuneACCESS table in a form limited to in-frame rearrangements. Some clones are lacking; in checked studies, under half of them reflect an unresolved V gene, and why the rest are absent is not known. The sample includes under 150,000 clones, with 88% observed a single time. The top ten clones comprise 10% to 15% of the sample. The sequencing used peripheral blood, collected almost 74 weeks after starting pembrolizumab. Receptors originate from an adult with mismatch repair-deficient cancer.

In DNA, the CDR3 is TGTGCCAGCAGCTCCCCGGGGGTTTCCACCGGGGAGCTGTTTTTT. Protein sequence: CASSSPGVSTGELFF. The chain carries TRBV7-9 and TRBJ2-2; a weak D match, TRBD2 (6 bases). This CDR3 region has 15 residues. The V gene's germline CDR1 is SEHNR and CDR2 FQNEAQ (reference sequence). V was shortened by 4 bases and J by 4 bases, with 13 bases between the two germline ends.

The V call is TRBV5-1, the J call TRBJ2-7; possible D gene TRBD2, 5 bases. V lost 0 bases and J 3 bases, leaving 19 bases between the germline ends. This CDR3 has 17 amino acids. The germline CDR1 and CDR2 sequences are SGHRS and YFSETQ. The CDR3: CASSLAGGSGPFYEQYF. The CDR3 coding sequence is TGCGCCAGCAGCTTGGCCGGCGGCAGCGGACCGTTCTACGAGCAGTACTTC.

This chain connects TRBV30 to TRBJ2-7; D is unresolved. This CDR3 has 13 residues. Germline V gene lookup returns CDR1 GTSNPN and CDR2 SVGIG (reference sequence). The V end was cut by 0 bases, the J end by 0 bases, with 6 bases between. CDR3 nucleotide sequence: TGTGCCTGGAGTGTAGACGACTCCTACGAGCAGTACTTC. Protein: CAWSVDDSYEQYF.

The chain employs TRBV7-9 and TRBJ2-1; TRBD2 aligns across 10 bases. The ends lost 3 bases at V and 5 bases at J; junction bases unmatched: 4. The CDR3 consists of 15 residues. Germline CDR1 SEHNR, CDR2 FQNEAQ (reference sequence). The CDR3 nucleotides are TGTGCCAGCAGCTTCAGCGGGGGGGTCCACAATGAGCAGTTCTTC. It encodes CASSFSGGVHNEQFF.

The chain is built from TRBV14 and TRBJ1-1; possibly TRBD1 for D (5 bases). Germline CDR1 reads SGHDN; CDR2 reads FVKESK. The V gene lost 2 bases and the J gene lost 0 bases, with 13 bases spanning the gap. The CDR3 consists of 16 residues. In nucleotides, the CDR3 is TGTGCCAGCAGCCAACGGGACCGAGAAATGAACACTGAAGCTTTCTTT. Its translation: CASSQRDREMNTEAFF.

The chain has TRBV13 and TRBJ2-3; possibly TRBD2 for D (5 bases). Germline CDR1 PRHDT, CDR2 FYEKMQ (reference sequence). The CDR3 totals 15 residues. With 2 bases removed from V and 2 bases from J, the gap between germline ends came to 11 bases. The CDR3 sequence: CASSLIGKTTDTQYF. CDR3 nucleotides: TGTGCCAGCAGCTTAATCGGGAAGACCACAGATACGCAGTATTTT. Together with reference TRBV13 and TRBJ2-3, the CDR3 gives the full variable domain: AAGVIQSPRHLIKEKRETATLKCYPIPRHDTVYWYQQGPGQDPQFLISFYEKMQSDKGSIPDRFSAQQFSDYHSELNMSSLELGDSALYFCASSLIGKTTDTQYFGPGTRLTVL.

The CDR3 protein is CASSKGEATSGRAKTQYF. The DNA for the CDR3 is TGTGCCAGTAGTAAAGGGGAGGCGACTAGCGGGAGAGCGAAGACCCAGTACTTC. The chain carries TRBV19 and TRBJ2-5, with TRBD2 matching over 12 bases. V trimming: 4 bases; J trimming: 6 bases; junction bases outside the gene matches: 15. The CDR3 contains 18 residues. Germline CDR1 LNHDA, CDR2 SQIVND (reference sequence).

The chain links TRBV7-9 to TRBJ2-1; 12 bases agree with TRBD2. The germline CDR1 and CDR2 sequences are SEHNR and FQNEAQ (reference sequence). The CDR3 length is 16 residues. Germline trimming cut 5 bases from V and 4 bases from J; bases unmatched to any gene: 6. The CDR3, as DNA: TGTGCCAGCAGCCCACCTAGCGGGAGGGGTTACAATGAGCAGTTCTTC. It specifies CASSPPSGRGYNEQFF.

This clone was seen only a few times. The chain combines TRBV25-1 with TRBJ2-7; no clear D gene. The germline CDR1 and CDR2 sequences are MGHDK and SYGVNS. The CDR3 loop spans 13 amino acids. V was clipped by 5 bases and J by 2 bases, with 10 bases between them. CDR3 DNA: TGTGCCAGCAGTATGGGCTTTACCTACGAGCAGTACTTC. As protein: CASSMGFTYEQYF.

V is TRBV29-1 and J is TRBJ2-1; D gene uncertain. The CDR3 has 15 amino acids. Germline CDR1 and CDR2: SQVTM and ANQGSEA. Trimming shortened V by 2 bases and J by 8 bases, and 19 bases separated the two germline ends. The CDR3 sequence: CSVEQLQSSRYEQFF. The CDR3 bases are TGCAGCGTTGAACAGCTACAGTCTTCACGCTATGAGCAGTTCTTC.

The rearrangement joins TRBV9 to TRBJ2-2, with D tentatively TRBD1 (5 bases). The germline CDR1 and CDR2 sequences are SGDLS and YYNGEE. This CDR3 has 16 amino acids. V was cut by 0 bases and J by 1 base, with 10 bases left in between. CDR3 residues: CASSVAQTVNTGELFF. In DNA, the CDR3 is TGTGCCAGCAGCGTAGCCCAGACAGTGAACACCGGGGAGCTGTTTTTT.

This clone occurred once. The chain combines TRBV27 with TRBJ1-1, with 8 nucleotides matching TRBD1. V lost 5 bases, J lost 5 bases, and 10 bases stayed unmatched. The CDR3 sequence is 15 residues long. Germline V CDR1 and CDR2: MNHEY, SMNVEV (reference sequence). DNA of the CDR3: TGTGCCAGCAGTCCCCGCCAGGGGGCCCGGACTGAAGCTTTCTTT. Its translation is CASSPRQGARTEAFF.

The J gene is TRBJ2-7, the V gene TRBV4-1; 9 bases agree with TRBD1. The length of the CDR3 is 16 residues. CDR1 is MGHRA, CDR2 YSYEKL, per germline. Germline trimming cut 3 bases from V and 4 bases from J; bases unmatched to any gene: 10. The CDR3 DNA reads as TGCGCCAGCAGCCAGGCCCCGGGACAGGGCCAATACGAGCAGTACTTC. This translates into CASSQAPGQGQYEQYF.

This chain links TRBV21-1 with TRBJ1-1. TRBV21-1 is described as a pseudogene. The CDR3 is 16 residues long. The CDR3: CASSKEGRCFGTEAFF. Written as DNA, the CDR3 is TGTGCCAGCAGCAAAGAGGGTCGTTGTTTCGGAACTGAAGCTTTCTTT.

This clone was counted between two and nine times. The chain combines TRBV21-1 with TRBJ2-7. TRBV21-1 is deemed a pseudogene. This CDR3 spans 14 amino acids. CDR3 protein: CASSKAVNSYEQYF. The CDR3 DNA sequence: TGTGCCAGCAGCAAAGCGGTTAACTCCTACGAGCAGTACTTC.

The J gene is TRBJ2-3, the V gene TRBV6-5, with no clear D. The CDR3 runs to 14 residues. The germline CDR1 and CDR2 sequences are MNHEY and SVGAGI. The V end was cut by 0 bases, the J end by 6 bases, with 10 bases between. For the CDR3, the DNA is TGTGCCAGCAGTTACTCCGGCAGCTCGGATACGCAGTATTTT. Residues: CASSYSGSSDTQYF.

The rearrangement uses TRBV10-3 and TRBJ2-1; the D gene is possibly TRBD2 (5 bases). The germline V gene encodes CDR1 ENHRY and CDR2 SYGVKD. The CDR3 sequence is 13 residues long. V was cut by 6 bases and J by 0 bases, with 6 bases left in between. DNA of the CDR3: TGTGCCATCAGGGGGAGCTCCTACAATGAGCAGTTCTTC. Amino acid sequence: CAIRGSSYNEQFF.

The chain uses TRBV11-2 and TRBJ1-1; D is ambiguous. Germline assignment: CDR1 SGHAT and CDR2 FQNNGV. The CDR3 is made up of 13 amino acids. Trimming took 5 bases from V and 1 from J, leaving 8 bases between them. CDR3 DNA: TGTGCCAGCAGCCAGCTAGAGAACACTGAAGCTTTCTTT. Protein: CASSQLENTEAFF.